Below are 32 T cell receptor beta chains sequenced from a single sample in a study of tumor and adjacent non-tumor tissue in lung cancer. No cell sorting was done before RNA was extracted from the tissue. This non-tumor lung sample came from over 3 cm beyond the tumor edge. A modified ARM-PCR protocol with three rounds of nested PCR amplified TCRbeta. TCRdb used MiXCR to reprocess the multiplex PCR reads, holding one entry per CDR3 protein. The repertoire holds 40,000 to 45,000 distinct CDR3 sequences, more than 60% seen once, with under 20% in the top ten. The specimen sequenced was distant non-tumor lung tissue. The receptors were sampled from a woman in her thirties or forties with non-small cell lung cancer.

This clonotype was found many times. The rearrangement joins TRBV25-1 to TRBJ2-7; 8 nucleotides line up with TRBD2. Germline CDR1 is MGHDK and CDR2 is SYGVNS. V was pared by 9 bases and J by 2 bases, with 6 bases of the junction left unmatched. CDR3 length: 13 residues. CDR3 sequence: CARLPGLAYEQYF. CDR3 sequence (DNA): TGTGCCAGACTCCCGGGACTAGCCTACGAGCAGTACTTC.

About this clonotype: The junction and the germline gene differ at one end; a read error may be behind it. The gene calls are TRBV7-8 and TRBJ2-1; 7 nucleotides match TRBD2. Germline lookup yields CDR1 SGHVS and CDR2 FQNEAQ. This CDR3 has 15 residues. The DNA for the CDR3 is TGTGCCAGCAGCCTGGGACTAACGGGGTACAATGAGCAGTCCTTC. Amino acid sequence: CASSLGLTGYNEQSF.

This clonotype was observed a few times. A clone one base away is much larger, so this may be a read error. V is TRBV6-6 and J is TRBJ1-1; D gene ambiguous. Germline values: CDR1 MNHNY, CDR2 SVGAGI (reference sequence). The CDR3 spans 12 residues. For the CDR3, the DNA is TGTGCCAGCTGTTACAGGAACACTGAAGCTTTCTTT. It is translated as CASCYRNTEAFF.

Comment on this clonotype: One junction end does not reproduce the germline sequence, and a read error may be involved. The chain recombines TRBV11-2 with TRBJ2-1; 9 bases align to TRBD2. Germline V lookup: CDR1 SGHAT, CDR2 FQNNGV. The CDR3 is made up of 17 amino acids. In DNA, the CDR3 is TGTGCCAGCAGCTTGGAGACTAGCGGTGGGGCCTACAATGAGCAGCTCTTC. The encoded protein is CASSLETSGGAYNEQLF.

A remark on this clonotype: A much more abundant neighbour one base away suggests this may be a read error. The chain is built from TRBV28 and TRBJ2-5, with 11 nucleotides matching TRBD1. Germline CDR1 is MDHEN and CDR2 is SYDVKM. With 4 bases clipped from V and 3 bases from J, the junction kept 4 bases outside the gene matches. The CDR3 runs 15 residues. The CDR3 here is CASSSGDRGEETQYF. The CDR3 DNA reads TGTGCCAGCAGTTCAGGGGACAGGGGGGAAGAGACCCAGTACTTC. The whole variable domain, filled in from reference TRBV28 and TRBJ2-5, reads DVKVTQSSRYLVKRTGEKVFLECVQDMDHENMFWYRQDPGLGLRLIYFSYDVKMKEKGDIPEGYSVSREKKERFSLILESASTNQTSMYLCASSSGDRGEETQYFGPGTRLLVL.

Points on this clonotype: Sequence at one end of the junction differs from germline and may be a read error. CDR3 loop: CTSSLTGESLPNQPQHF. The CDR3 DNA sequence: TGTACCAGCAGCTTAACAGGGGAGTCCCTACCAAATCAGCCCCAGCATTTT. The rearrangement links TRBV12-3 or TRBV12-4 to TRBJ1-5; the match to TRBD1 covers 7 bases. The CDR3 consists of 17 residues.

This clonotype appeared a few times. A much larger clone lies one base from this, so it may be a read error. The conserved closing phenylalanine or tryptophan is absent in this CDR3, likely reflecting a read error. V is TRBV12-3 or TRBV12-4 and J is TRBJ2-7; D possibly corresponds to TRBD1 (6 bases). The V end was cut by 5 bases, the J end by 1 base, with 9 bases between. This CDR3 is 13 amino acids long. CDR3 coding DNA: TGTGCCAGCAGTGCTAGGGGGTCCTACGAGCAGTACCTC. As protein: CASSARGSYEQYL.

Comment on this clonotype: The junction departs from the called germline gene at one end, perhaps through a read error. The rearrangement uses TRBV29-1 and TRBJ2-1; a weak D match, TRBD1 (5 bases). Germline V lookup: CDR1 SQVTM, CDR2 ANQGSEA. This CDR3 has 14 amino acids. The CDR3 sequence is CSVATRQIYDEQFF. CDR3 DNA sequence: TGCAGCGTTGCCACGCGACAGATCTACGATGAGCAGTTCTTC.

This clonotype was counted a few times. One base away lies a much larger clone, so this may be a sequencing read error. CDR3 sequence: CASSQASGPTDTQCF. The CDR3 bases are TGTGCCAGCAGCCAAGCTAGCGGGCCCACAGATACGCAGTGTTTT. The V gene is TRBV4-2, the J gene TRBJ2-3, with 8 nucleotides matching TRBD2. CDR1 and CDR2 (germline): LGHNA, YNFKEQ. The CDR3 is 15 residues long.

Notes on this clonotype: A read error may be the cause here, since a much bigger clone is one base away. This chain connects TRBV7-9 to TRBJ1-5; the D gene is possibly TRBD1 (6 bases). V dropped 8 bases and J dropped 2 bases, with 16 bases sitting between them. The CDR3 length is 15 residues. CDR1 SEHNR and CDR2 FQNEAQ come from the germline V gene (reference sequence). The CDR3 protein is CASCANTGRNQPQHF. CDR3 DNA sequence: TGTGCCAGCTGCGCCAACACAGGGCGCAATCAGCCCCAGCATTTT. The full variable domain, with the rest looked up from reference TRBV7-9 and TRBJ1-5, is DTGVSQNPRHKITKRGQNVTFRCDPISEHNRLYWYRQTLGQGPEFLTYFQNEAQLEKSRLLSDRFSAERPKGSFSTLEIQRTEQGDSAMYLCASCANTGRNQPQHFGDGTRLSIL.

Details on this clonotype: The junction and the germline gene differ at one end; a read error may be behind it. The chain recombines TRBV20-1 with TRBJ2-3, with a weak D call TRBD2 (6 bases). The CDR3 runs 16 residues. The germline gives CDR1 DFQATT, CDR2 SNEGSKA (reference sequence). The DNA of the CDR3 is TGCAGTGCTGGAGAGATGACTAGGGGTTTTACAGATACGCAGTATTTT. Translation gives CSAGEMTRGFTDTQYF.

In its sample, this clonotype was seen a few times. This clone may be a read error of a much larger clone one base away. As DNA, the CDR3 is TGTGCCAGCAAGGCGGGACAGGGTATCACCGGGGAGCTGTTTTTT. Translation gives CASKAGQGITGELFF. The chain couples TRBV6-6 to TRBJ2-2; 9 positions match TRBD1. The V and J ends lost 7 bases and 4 bases, in that order; junction bases with no gene match: 7. CDR1 is MNHNY and CDR2 is SVGAGI in the germline V gene (reference sequence). The CDR3 contains 15 residues.

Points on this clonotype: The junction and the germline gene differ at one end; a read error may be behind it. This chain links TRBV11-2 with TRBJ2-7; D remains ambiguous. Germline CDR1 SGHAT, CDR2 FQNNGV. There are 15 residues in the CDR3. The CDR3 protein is CVSSEEGSSTYEQYF. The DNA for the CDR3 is TGTGTCAGCAGTGAAGAAGGTTCGAGCACCTACGAGCAGTACTTC.

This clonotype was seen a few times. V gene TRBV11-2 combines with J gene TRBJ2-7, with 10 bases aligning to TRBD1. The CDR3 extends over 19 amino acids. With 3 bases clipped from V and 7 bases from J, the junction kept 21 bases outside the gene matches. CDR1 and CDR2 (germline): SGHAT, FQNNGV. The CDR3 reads CASSFYQGIRDRGFQEQYF. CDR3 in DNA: TGTGCCAGCAGCTTCTATCAGGGAATCCGGGACAGGGGATTCCAGGAGCAGTACTTC.

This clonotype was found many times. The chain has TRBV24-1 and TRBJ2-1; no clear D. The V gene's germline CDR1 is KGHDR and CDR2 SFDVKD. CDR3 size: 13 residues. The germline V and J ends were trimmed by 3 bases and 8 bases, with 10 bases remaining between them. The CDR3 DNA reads TGTGCCACCAGTGATAGTACTCTGGATGAGCAGTTCTTC. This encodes CATSDSTLDEQFF.

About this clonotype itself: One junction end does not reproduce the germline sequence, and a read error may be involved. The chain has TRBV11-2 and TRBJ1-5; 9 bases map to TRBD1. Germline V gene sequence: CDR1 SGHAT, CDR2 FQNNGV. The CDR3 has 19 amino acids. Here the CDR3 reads CASSMRDRDNLYSNHPQHF. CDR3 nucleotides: TGTGCCAGCAGCATGCGGGACAGGGACAATCTATATAGCAATCATCCCCAACATTTT.

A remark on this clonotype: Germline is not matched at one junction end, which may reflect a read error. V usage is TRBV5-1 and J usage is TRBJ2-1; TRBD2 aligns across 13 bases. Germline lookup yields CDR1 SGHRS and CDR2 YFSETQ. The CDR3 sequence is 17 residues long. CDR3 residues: CASNLAPGLAGYNEQFF. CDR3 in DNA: TGCGCCAGCAACTTGGCGCCGGGACTAGCGGGGTACAATGAGCAGTTCTTC.

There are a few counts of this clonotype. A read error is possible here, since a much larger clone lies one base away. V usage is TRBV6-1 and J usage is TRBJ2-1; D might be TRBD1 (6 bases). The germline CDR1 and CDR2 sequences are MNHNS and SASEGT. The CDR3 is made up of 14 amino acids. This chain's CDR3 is CVSKDGTSYNEQFF. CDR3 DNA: TGTGTCAGCAAGGACGGGACATCCTACAATGAGCAGTTCTTC.

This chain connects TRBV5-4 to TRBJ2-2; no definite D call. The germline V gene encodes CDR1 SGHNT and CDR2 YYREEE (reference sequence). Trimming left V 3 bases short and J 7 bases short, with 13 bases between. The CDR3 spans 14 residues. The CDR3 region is CASSSRLKVGELFF. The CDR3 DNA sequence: TGTGCCAGCAGCTCCCGCCTAAAGGTCGGGGAGCTGTTTTTT.

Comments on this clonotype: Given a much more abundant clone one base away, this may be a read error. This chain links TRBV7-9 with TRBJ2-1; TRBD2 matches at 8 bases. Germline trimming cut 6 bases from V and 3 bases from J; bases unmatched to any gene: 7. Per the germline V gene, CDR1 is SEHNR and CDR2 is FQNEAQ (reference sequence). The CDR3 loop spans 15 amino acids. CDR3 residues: CASSRTSRSYNEQFF. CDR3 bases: TGTGCCAGCAGTCGGACTAGCAGGAGCTACAATGAGCAGTTCTTC.

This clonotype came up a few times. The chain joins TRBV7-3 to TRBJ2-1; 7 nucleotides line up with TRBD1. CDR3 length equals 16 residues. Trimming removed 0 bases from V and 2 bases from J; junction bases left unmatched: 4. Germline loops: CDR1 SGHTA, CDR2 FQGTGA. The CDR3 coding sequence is TGTGCCAGCAGCTTAACGGCCGGGACAGCCTACAATGAGCAGTTCTTC. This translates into CASSLTAGTAYNEQFF.

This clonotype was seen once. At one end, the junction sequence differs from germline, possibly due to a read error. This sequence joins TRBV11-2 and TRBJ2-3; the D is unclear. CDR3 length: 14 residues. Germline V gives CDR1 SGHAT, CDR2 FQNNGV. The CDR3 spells CANSLVGNTDTQYF. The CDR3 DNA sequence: TGTGCCAACAGCTTAGTCGGTAACACAGATACGCAGTACTTT. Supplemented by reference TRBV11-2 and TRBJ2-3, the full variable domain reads EAGVAQSPRYKIIEKRQSVAFWCNPISGHATLYWYQQILGQGPKLLIQFQNNGVVDDSQLPKDRFSAERLKGVDSTLKIQPAKLEDSAVYLCANSLVGNTDTQYFGPGTRLTVL.

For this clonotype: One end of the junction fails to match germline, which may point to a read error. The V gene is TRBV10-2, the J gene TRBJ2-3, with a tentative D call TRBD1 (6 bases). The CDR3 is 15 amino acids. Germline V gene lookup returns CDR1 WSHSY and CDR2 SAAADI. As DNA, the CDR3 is TGCGCCGGCAGCCCCGACAGGTCAGGTACAGATGCGCAGTATTTT. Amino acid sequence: CAGSPDRSGTDAQYF.

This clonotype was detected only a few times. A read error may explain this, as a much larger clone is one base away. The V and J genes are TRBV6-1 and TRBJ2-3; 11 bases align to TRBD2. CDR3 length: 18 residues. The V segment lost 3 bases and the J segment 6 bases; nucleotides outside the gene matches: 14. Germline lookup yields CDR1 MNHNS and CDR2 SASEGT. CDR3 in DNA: TGTGCCAGCAGTGATCCGACTAGCGGGGATTCGGAAGGGGATACGCAGTATTTT. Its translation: CASSDPTSGDSEGDTQYF.

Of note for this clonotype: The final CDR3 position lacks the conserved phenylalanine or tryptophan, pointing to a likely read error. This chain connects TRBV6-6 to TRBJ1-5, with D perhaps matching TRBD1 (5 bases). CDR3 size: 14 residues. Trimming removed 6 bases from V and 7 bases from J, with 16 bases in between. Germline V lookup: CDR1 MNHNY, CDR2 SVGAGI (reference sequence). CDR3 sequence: CASSTHGAGQPQHS. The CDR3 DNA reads TGTGCCAGCAGCACACACGGGGCAGGCCAGCCCCAGCATTCT.

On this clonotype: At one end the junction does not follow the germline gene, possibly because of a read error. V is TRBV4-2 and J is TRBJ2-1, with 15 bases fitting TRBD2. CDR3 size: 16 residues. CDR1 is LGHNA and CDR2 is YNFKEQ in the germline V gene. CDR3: CVSSQETGTSGREQFF. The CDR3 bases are TGCGTCAGCAGCCAAGAAACCGGGACTAGCGGGAGGGAGCAGTTCTTC.

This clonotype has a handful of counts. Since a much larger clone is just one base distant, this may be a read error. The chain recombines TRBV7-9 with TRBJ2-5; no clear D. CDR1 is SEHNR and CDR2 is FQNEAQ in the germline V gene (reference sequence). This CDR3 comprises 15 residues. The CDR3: CASSLITAEKEIQYF. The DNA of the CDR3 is TGTGCCAGCAGCTTAATCACTGCGGAAAAAGAGATCCAGTACTTC.

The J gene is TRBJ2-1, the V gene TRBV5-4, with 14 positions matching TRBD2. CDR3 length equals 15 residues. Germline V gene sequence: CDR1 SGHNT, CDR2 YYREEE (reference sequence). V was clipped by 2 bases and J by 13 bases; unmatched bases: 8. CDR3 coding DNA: TGTGCCAGCAGCTTAGGACTAGCGGGGGGTCTTGTACAGTTCTTC. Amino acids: CASSLGLAGGLVQFF.

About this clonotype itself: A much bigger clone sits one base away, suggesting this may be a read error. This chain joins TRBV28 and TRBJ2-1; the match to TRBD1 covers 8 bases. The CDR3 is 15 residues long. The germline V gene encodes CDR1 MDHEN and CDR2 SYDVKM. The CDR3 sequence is CASSSRGRTYIEQFF. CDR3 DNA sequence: TGTGCCAGCAGTAGCAGGGGGCGCACCTACATTGAGCAGTTCTTC.

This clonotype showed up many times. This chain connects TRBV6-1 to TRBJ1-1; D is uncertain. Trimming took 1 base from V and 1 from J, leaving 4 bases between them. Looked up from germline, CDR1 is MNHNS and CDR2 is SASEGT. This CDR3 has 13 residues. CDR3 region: CASSEGENTEAFF. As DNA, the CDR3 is TGTGCCAGCAGTGAAGGCGAGAACACTGAAGCTTTCTTT.

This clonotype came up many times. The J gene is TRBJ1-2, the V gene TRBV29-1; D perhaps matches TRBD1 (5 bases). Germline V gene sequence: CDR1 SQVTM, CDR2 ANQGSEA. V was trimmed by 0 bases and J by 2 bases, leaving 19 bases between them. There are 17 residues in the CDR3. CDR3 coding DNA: TGCAGCGTTGAAGAGAGGTTGACAGCCGGCATCAACTATGGCTACACCTTC. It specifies CSVEERLTAGINYGYTF.

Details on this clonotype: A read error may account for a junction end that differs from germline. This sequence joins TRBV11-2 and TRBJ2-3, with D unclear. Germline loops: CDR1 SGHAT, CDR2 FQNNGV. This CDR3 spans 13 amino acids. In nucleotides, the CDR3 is TGTGCCAACAGCTCCGACTCAAGGGATAGGCAGTATTTT. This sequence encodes CANSSDSRDRQYF.